This T cell receptor (beta chain) was sequenced in a study of blood T cell repertoires in COVID-19. Across the whole study: COVID-19 samples, acute and convalescent, were from the United States, Italy and Spain. The analysed material was cDNA or gDNA that came from T cells, B-cell-depleted T cells, or PBMCs.

Authors' processing steps: It was from reference gene primer amplification that nucleated cell counts were estimated. Data came from immunoSEQ multiplex PCR; TCRdb stores just in-frame clones and leaves some out. D and trimming come from the DNA, and the V and J calls and clone size come from that table. Of 150,000 to 200,000 clones listed, around nine tenths are singletons. V dropped 4 bases and J dropped 0 bases, with 10 bases sitting between them. Germline V gene lookup returns CDR1 GTSNPN and CDR2 SVGIG (reference sequence). The CDR3 consists of 13 residues. The specimen was peripheral blood. The chain is built from TRBV30 and TRBJ2-7, with a tentative D call TRBD1 (6 bases). This sequence originates from a man in his 70s with acute or convalescent COVID-19. In DNA form, the CDR3 reads TGTGCCTGGACCCTCAGGGGCTCCTACGAGCAGTACTTC. Translated: CAWTLRGSYEQYF.